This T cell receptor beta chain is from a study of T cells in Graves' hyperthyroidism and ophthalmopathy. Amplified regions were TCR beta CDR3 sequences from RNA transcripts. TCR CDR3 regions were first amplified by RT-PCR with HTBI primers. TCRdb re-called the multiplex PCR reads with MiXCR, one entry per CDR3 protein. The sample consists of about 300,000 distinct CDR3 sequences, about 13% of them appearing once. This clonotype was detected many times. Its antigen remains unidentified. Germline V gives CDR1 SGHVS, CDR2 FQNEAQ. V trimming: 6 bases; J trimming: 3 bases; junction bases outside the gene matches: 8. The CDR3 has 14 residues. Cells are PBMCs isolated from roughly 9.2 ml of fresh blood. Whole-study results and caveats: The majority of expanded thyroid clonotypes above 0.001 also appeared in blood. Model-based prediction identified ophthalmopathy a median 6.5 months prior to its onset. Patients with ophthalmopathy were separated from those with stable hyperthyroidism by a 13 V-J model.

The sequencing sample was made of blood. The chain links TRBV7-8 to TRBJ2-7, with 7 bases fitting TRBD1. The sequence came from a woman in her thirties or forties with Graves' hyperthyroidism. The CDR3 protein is CASRSTGSRYEQYF. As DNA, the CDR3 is TGTGCCAGCAGATCGACAGGGTCCCGCTACGAGCAGTACTTC.